The next 2 T cell receptor beta chains were all read from a single sample in a study of T cell changes during pregnancy in multiple sclerosis. TCRdb's copy holds only in-frame clones and misses some; the assay was immunoSEQ multiplex PCR. The sample has roughly 70,000 clones; around 92% are singletons. Source: peripheral blood, taken before pregnancy. Every receptor here comes from a female donor with multiple sclerosis, enrolled in a pregnancy study.

J is TRBJ2-5 and V is TRBV15; a weak D match, TRBD2 (7 bases). CDR1 LNHNV and CDR2 YYDKDF come from the germline V gene (reference sequence). Trimming shortened V by 5 bases and J by 2 bases, and 18 bases separated the two germline ends. The CDR3 spans 16 residues. This CDR3 reads CATSARDIGGQETQYF. In nucleotides, the CDR3 is TGTGCCACCAGCGCCCGGGACATCGGGGGGCAAGAGACCCAGTACTTC.

This rearrangement joins TRBV4-1 to TRBJ2-1, with 9 bases identical to TRBD2. CDR1 MGHRA and CDR2 YSYEKL come from the germline V gene. This CDR3 has 16 amino acids. V lost 2 bases to trimming and J lost 2 bases; unmatched junction nucleotides: 4. The CDR3 here is CASSQIPSGAYNEQFF. The CDR3 bases are TGCGCCAGCAGCCAAATCCCTAGCGGGGCCTACAATGAGCAGTTCTTC.